This T cell receptor (beta chain) was identified during a study of shared clonotypes between healthy human individuals. General study findings and limits: Non-shared clonotypes had lower generation probabilities than those shared by all four donors.

The CDR3 sequence is 17 residues long. The V gene lost 0 bases and the J gene lost 2 bases, with 18 bases spanning the gap. Germline-derived CDR1 and CDR2 are SGHNT and YYREEE (reference sequence). Cells designated naive CD8 were CD45RO-negative and were positively selected for CCR7, with terminally differentiated effector memory CD45RA+ cells excluded. Measured with immunoSEQ multiplex PCR; TCRdb has only the in-frame clones, and not every one. The table records a few hundred thousand clones, 95% to 96% of them present only once. Comments on this clone: Its matching antigen is unknown.

The V call is TRBV5-4, the J call TRBJ2-7, with D perhaps given as TRBD1 or TRBD2 (7 bases each). The sample consisted of naive CD8+ T cells sorted from blood. The TCR was taken from a woman under 40 in good health. CDR3 coding DNA: TGTGCCAGCAGCTTGGGGGGGGGACAGTCGAAACCCTACGAGCAGTACTTC. Amino acid sequence: CASSLGGGQSKPYEQYF.